The present TCR beta chain was sequenced within a study of identical twins. Study results and caveats: Those out-of-frame alpha sequences shared by twins showed an excess of low generation probability.

This clonotype has just a few counts. Its antigen is not known. V shed 5 bases and J 7 bases; nucleotides not matched to a gene: 4. Germline V CDR1 and CDR2: SGHTA, FQGNSA. There are 14 residues in the CDR3. Template switching introduced a universal primer site, and the cDNA bore unique molecular identifiers. TCRdb independently ran MiXCR on the 5' RACE reads; one entry per CDR3 protein. The sample records around 480,000 distinct CDR3 sequences, 11% to 15% being singletons. The sample was also linked to a second study, of yellow fever vaccine responses in identical twins.

Sequences were obtained from CD4+ T cells sorted from blood. The rearrangement links TRBV7-2 to TRBJ2-3; 12 bases agree with TRBD1. The receptor was derived from a woman under 30 in good health. The CDR3 bases are TGTGCCAGCAGCCGGGACAGGGGGCCATATACGCAGTATTTT. It is translated as CASSRDRGPYTQYF.